Listed below are T cell receptor beta chains from one sample, sequenced in a study of shared clonotypes between healthy human individuals. Here immunoSEQ multiplex PCR was the method, and the copy in TCRdb shows in-frame clones only, minus some. The sample records approximately 810,000 clones, about 91% being singletons. Sequencing was carried out using naive CD8+ T cells sorted from blood. The receptors originated from a young man in good health. CDR3s include the opening cysteine and the closing phenylalanine or tryptophan. Each record gives: J gene, clone size, D gene, V gene, CDR3 protein, CDR3 DNA. A D gene is named only where the DNA matches it firmly. The size of a clone is reported for some rows only, either as once, few or many, or as a class for expanded clones.

j_call: TRBJ2-1; clone_size: NA; d_call: TRBD2; v_call: TRBV4-3; cdr3_aa: CASSQVELAGNSYNEQFF; cdr3_nt: TGCGCCAGCAGCCAAGTTGAATTAGCGGGAAACTCCTACAATGAGCAGTTCTTC
j_call: TRBJ2-7; clone_size: NA; d_call: NA; v_call: TRBV28; cdr3_aa: CASNLPGYEQYF; cdr3_nt: TGTGCCAGCAACCTCCCGGGATACGAGCAGTACTTC
j_call: TRBJ2-7; clone_size: NA; d_call: NA; v_call: TRBV9; cdr3_aa: CASSADSYEQYF; cdr3_nt: TGTGCCAGCAGCGCGGACTCCTACGAGCAGTACTTC
j_call: TRBJ1-5; clone_size: NA; d_call: NA; v_call: TRBV19; cdr3_aa: CASSMPGMWPQHF; cdr3_nt: TGTGCCAGTAGTATGCCAGGGATGTGGCCCCAGCATTTT
j_call: TRBJ2-7; clone_size: NA; d_call: TRBD1; v_call: TRBV4-1; cdr3_aa: CASSHSGTGIREQYF; cdr3_nt: TGCGCCAGCAGCCACTCCGGGACAGGGATCCGCGAGCAGTACTTC
j_call: TRBJ2-7; clone_size: NA; d_call: NA; v_call: TRBV28; cdr3_aa: CASSLAGQGISSYEQYF; cdr3_nt: TGTGCCAGCAGTTTGGCGGGCCAGGGGATTAGCTCCTACGAGCAGTACTTC
j_call: TRBJ2-7; clone_size: NA; d_call: NA; v_call: TRBV6-5; cdr3_aa: CASGVRYEQYF; cdr3_nt: TGTGCCAGCGGAGTGAGATACGAGCAGTACTTC
j_call: TRBJ2-2; clone_size: once; d_call: TRBD2; v_call: TRBV9; cdr3_aa: CASSPQGGLAGPTGELFF; cdr3_nt: TGTGCCAGCAGCCCTCAAGGGGGACTAGCGGGACCCACCGGGGAGCTGTTTTTT
j_call: TRBJ2-7; clone_size: NA; d_call: NA; v_call: TRBV5-4; cdr3_aa: CASSLSTGQYEQYF; cdr3_nt: TGTGCCAGCAGCTTGTCAACAGGGCAATACGAGCAGTACTTC
j_call: TRBJ1-5; clone_size: NA; d_call: NA; v_call: TRBV30; cdr3_aa: CAWSDLGVLQPQHF; cdr3_nt: TGTGCCTGGAGTGACTTGGGGGTTCTACAGCCCCAGCATTTT
j_call: TRBJ1-2; clone_size: NA; d_call: NA; v_call: TRBV5-4; cdr3_aa: CASSLALEPLYGYTF; cdr3_nt: TGTGCCAGCAGCTTGGCCCTGGAGCCCCTCTATGGCTACACCTTC
j_call: TRBJ2-7; clone_size: NA; d_call: TRBD2; v_call: TRBV2; cdr3_aa: CASTGGVYEQYF; cdr3_nt: TGTGCCAGCACGGGAGGAGTCTACGAGCAGTACTTC
j_call: TRBJ2-5; clone_size: NA; d_call: TRBD2; v_call: TRBV7-9; cdr3_aa: CASRVGTSGRETQYF; cdr3_nt: TGTGCCAGCAGGGTGGGGACTAGCGGGAGAGAGACCCAGTACTTC
j_call: TRBJ2-5; clone_size: NA; d_call: NA; v_call: TRBV5-1; cdr3_aa: CASSTRDQYF; cdr3_nt: TGCGCCAGCAGTACGAGGGACCAGTACTTC
j_call: TRBJ2-7; clone_size: NA; d_call: NA; v_call: TRBV27; cdr3_aa: CASSWGSYEQYF; cdr3_nt: TGTGCCAGCAGTTGGGGCTCCTACGAGCAGTACTTC
j_call: TRBJ2-7; clone_size: NA; d_call: TRBD2; v_call: TRBV11-2; cdr3_aa: CASSPPGLAGAGEQYF; cdr3_nt: TGTGCCAGCAGCCCCCCGGGACTAGCGGGAGCAGGCGAGCAGTACTTC
j_call: TRBJ1-2; clone_size: NA; d_call: NA; v_call: TRBV18; cdr3_aa: CASSPQSSRQNYGYTF; cdr3_nt: TGTGCCAGCTCACCACAATCTTCTCGTCAGAACTATGGCTACACCTTC
j_call: TRBJ2-3; clone_size: NA; d_call: TRBD2; v_call: TRBV5-4; cdr3_aa: CASSLASGISTDTQYF; cdr3_nt: TGTGCCAGCAGCTTGGCTAGCGGGATTAGCACAGATACGCAGTATTTT
j_call: TRBJ2-2; clone_size: NA; d_call: NA; v_call: TRBV6-1; cdr3_aa: CASSEAAQENTGELFF; cdr3_nt: TGTGCCAGCAGTGAAGCAGCACAGGAGAACACCGGGGAGCTGTTTTTT
j_call: TRBJ2-1; clone_size: NA; d_call: NA; v_call: TRBV27; cdr3_aa: CASSLTASTASYNEQFF; cdr3_nt: TGTGCCAGCAGTTTAACCGCGTCGACGGCGAGCTACAATGAGCAGTTCTTC
j_call: TRBJ1-2; clone_size: NA; d_call: NA; v_call: TRBV28; cdr3_aa: CASSPRTSLIYGYTF; cdr3_nt: TGTGCCAGCAGCCCCCGGACATCGCTTATCTATGGCTACACCTTC
j_call: TRBJ2-7; clone_size: few; d_call: NA; v_call: TRBV4-1; cdr3_aa: CASSQVGRVEQYF; cdr3_nt: TGCGCCAGCAGCCAAGTAGGCAGGGTGGAGCAGTACTTC
j_call: TRBJ2-7; clone_size: NA; d_call: NA; v_call: TRBV27; cdr3_aa: CASSLTINSYEQYF; cdr3_nt: TGTGCCAGCAGTTTAACCATAAACTCCTACGAGCAGTACTTC